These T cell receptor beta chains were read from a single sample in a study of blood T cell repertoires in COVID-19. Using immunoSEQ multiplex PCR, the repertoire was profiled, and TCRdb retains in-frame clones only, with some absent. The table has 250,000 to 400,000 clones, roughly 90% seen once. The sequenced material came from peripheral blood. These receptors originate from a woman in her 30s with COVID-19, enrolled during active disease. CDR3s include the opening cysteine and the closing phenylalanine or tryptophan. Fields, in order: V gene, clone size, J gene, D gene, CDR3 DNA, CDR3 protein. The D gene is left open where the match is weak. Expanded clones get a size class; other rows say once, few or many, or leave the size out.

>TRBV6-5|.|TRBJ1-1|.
TGTGCCAGCAGTTACAGTGCCGGGAAGAACACTGAAGCTTTCTTT
CASSYSAGKNTEAFF
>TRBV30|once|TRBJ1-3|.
TGTGCCTGGGATCAGGGATCTGGAAACACCATATATTTT
CAWDQGSGNTIYF
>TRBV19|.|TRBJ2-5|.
TGTGCCAGTAGTATCGCCAGTTCAGAGACCCAGTACTTC
CASSIASSETQYF
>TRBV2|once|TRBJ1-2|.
TGTGCCAGCAGTGACGGGGTGCCTGACTATGGCTACACCTTC
CASSDGVPDYGYTF
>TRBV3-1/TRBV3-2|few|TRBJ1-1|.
TGTGCCAGCAGCCAAGGGCAGAAAAGCACTGAAGCTTTCTTT
CASSQGQKSTEAFF
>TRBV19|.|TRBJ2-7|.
TGTGCCAGTAGTATACAGGGTAATGCGAACGAGCAGTACTTC
CASSIQGNANEQYF
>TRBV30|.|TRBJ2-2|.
TGTGCCTGGAGAACCGGGACACTTTCGAACACCGGGGAGCTGTTTTTT
CAWRTGTLSNTGELFF
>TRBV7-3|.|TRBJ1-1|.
TGTGCCAGCAGCTCGGGCACTGAAGCTTTCTTT
CASSSGTEAFF
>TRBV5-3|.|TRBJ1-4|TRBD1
TGTGCCAGAAGCTTGGACGTCAGACAGGGAAATGAAAAACTGTTTTTT
CARSLDVRQGNEKLFF
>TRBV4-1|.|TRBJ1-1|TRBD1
TGCGCCAGCAGCACCTTTAGAGGGACAGGGGGGACTGAAGCTTTCTTT
CASSTFRGTGGTEAFF
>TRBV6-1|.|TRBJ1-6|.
TGTGCCAGCAGTGAAGTTATGACCAGGGATTGGAATTCACCCCTCCACTTT
CASSEVMTRDWNSPLHF
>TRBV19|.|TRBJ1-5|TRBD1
TGTGCCAGTAGTATGAGGGGGGCAGGGACAGGTCGTGATCAGCCCCAGCATTTT
CASSMRGAGTGRDQPQHF
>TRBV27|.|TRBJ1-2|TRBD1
TGTGCCAGCAGTCCGGGGACAGGCCTTTACTATGGCTACACCTTC
CASSPGTGLYYGYTF
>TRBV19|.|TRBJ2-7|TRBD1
TGTGCCAGTAGTATAGGCGGGACAGGGAGCTACGAGCAGTACTTC
CASSIGGTGSYEQYF
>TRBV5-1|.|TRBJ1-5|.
TGCGCCAGCAGCTCCGGACAGACCAATCAGCCCCAGCATTTT
CASSSGQTNQPQHF
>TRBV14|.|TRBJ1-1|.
TGTGCCAGCAGCCTCTCCGTCCAGGCTACAGAAGCTTTCTTT
CASSLSVQATEAFF
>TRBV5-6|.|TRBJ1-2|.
TGTGCCAGCAGCTTGAACAGGGCGCACTATGGCTACACCTTC
CASSLNRAHYGYTF
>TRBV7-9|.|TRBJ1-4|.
TGTGCCAGCAGCTTAACGGGAGGGAGGAATGAAAAACTGTTTTTT
CASSLTGGRNEKLFF
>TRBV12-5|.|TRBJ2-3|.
TGTGCTAGTGGTTCGATTGCAAGCCCCACAGATACGCAGTATTTT
CASGSIASPTDTQYF
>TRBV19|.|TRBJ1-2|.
TGTGCCAGTACCGGGACTGCCGTCCTCTATGGCTACACCTTC
CASTGTAVLYGYTF
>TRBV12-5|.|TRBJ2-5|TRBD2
TGTGCTAGTGCTGGACTAGCGGGAGAGACCCAGTACTTC
CASAGLAGETQYF
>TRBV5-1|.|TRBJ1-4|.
TGCGCCAGCAGCCCGAACTCCCTCTCTGCAACTAATGAAAAACTGTTTTTT
CASSPNSLSATNEKLFF
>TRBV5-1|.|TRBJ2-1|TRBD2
TGCGCCAGCTCCGGGACTAGCGGCAACAATGAGCAGTTCTTC
CASSGTSGNNEQFF
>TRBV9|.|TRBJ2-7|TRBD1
TGTGCCAGCAGCGTAGACACAGGGGGCGAGCAGTACTTC
CASSVDTGGEQYF
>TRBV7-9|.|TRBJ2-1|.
TGTGCCAGCAGCCACTGGCAGGGATCCTACAATGAGCAGTTCTTC
CASSHWQGSYNEQFF
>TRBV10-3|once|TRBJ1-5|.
TGTGCCATCAGTGAGAGGGGGGGGCAGGGGTTCCGTCAGCCCCAGCATTTT
CAISERGGQGFRQPQHF
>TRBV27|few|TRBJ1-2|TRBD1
TGTGCCAGCAGTTTATCGATAGGGGGCGAAGGCTACACCTTC
CASSLSIGGEGYTF
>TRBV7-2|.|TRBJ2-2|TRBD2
TGTGCCAGCAGCTTAGCGAGTAGCGGGAGAGGAACCGGGGAGCTGTTTTTT
CASSLASSGRGTGELFF
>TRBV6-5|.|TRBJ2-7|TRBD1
TGTGCCAGCAGTTCGGGACAGGGCTCCTACGAGCAGTACTTC
CASSSGQGSYEQYF
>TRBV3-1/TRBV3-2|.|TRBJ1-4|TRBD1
TGTGCCAGCAGCCCAACAGGGGCAACTAATGAAAAACTGTTTTTT
CASSPTGATNEKLFF
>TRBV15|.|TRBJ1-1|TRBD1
TGTGCCACCAGCAGGGACCGACAGGGAGGAAACACTGAAGCTTTCTTT
CATSRDRQGGNTEAFF
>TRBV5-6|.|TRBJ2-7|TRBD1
TGTGCCAGCAGCCCCAGGACAGGGGGCAACGAGCAGTACTTC
CASSPRTGGNEQYF
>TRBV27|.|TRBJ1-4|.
TGTGCCAGCAGTCCCCGACATAATGAAAAACTGTTTTTT
CASSPRHNEKLFF
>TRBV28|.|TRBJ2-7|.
TGTGCCAGCAGCCAACTAGACTCCCACGAGCAGTACTTC
CASSQLDSHEQYF
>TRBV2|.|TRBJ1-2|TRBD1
TGTGCCAGCAGACCGGGACAGGGGATCTATGGCTACACCTTC
CASRPGQGIYGYTF
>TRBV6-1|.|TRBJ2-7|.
TGTGCCAGCAGTGAAGAAGGAGGGTCCTACGAGCAGTACTTC
CASSEEGGSYEQYF
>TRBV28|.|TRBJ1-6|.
TGTGCCAGCACCAGCGGGACCTATAATTCACCCCTCCACTTT
CASTSGTYNSPLHF
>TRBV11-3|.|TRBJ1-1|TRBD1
TGTGCCAGCAGCTTAACCGGGACAGCGGAAGCTTTCTTT
CASSLTGTAEAFF
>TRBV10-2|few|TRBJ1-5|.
TGCGCCAGCAGTGCGACGGCAGGGTGGGAGCCCCAGCATTTT
CASSATAGWEPQHF
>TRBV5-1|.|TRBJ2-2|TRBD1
TGCGCCAGCAGGACAGGGACAGTTTCCGGGGAGCTGTTTTTT
CASRTGTVSGELFF
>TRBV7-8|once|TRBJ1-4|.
TGTGCCAGCAGCTTCGGGGGGATGAAGGGGAAACTGTTTTTT
CASSFGGMKGKLFF
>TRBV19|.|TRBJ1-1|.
TGTGCCAGTAGGGCGGCGGACACTGAAGCTTTCTTT
CASRAADTEAFF
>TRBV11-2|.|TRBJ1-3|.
TGTGCCAGCAGCTTAGACGGCAGGGCGGCAGGCGCAAACACCATATATTTT
CASSLDGRAAGANTIYF
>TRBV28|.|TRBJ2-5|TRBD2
TGTGCCAGCAGCCCCCCTCGGGGGCGGGAGGTTGGGGAGACCCAGTACTTC
CASSPPRGREVGETQYF
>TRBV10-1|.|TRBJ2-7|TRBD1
TGCGCCAGCAGTGGGGACAGGGGCGAGCAGTACTTC
CASSGDRGEQYF
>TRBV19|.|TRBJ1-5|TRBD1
TGTGCCAGTAGTGTCCAGGGGGGCAATCAGCCCCAGCATTTT
CASSVQGGNQPQHF
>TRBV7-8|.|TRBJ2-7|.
TGTGCCAGCAGCCCGGACACCGGGCCCAACGAGCAGTACTTC
CASSPDTGPNEQYF
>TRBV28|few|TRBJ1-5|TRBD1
TGTGCCACCTTAGCCCCCGGACAGGATAGAAATCAGCCCCAGCATTTT
CATLAPGQDRNQPQHF
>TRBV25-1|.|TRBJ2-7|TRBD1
TGTGCCAGCAGTGACCCGGGGACAGTCGAGCAGTACTTC
CASSDPGTVEQYF
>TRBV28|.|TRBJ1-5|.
TGTGCCAGCAATTCCGGGACACTCAATCAGCCCCAGCATTTT
CASNSGTLNQPQHF
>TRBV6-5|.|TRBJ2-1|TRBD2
TGTGCCAGCAGTCAGCTAGCGGGGGGTTACAATGAGCAGTTCTTC
CASSQLAGGYNEQFF
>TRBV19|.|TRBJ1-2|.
TGTGCCAGTAGTAGCTCGGAGGTTGCCAGATATGGCTACACCTTC
CASSSSEVARYGYTF